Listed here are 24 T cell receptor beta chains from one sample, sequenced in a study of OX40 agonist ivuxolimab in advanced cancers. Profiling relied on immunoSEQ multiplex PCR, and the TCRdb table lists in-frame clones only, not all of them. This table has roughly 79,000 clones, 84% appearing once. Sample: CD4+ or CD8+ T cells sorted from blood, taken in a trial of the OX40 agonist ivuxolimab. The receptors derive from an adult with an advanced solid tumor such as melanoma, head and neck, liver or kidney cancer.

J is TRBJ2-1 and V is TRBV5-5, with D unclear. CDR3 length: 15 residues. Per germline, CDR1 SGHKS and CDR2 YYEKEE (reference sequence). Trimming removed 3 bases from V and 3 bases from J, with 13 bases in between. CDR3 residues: CASSYLSARYNEQFF. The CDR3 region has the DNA TGTGCCAGCAGCTACCTATCGGCCCGCTACAATGAGCAGTTCTTC.

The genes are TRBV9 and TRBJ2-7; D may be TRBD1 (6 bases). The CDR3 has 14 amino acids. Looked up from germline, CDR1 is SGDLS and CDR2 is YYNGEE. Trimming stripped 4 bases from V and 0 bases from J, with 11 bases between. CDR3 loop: CASSPGTSSYEQYF. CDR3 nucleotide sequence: TGTGCCAGCAGCCCAGGGACATCCTCCTACGAGCAGTACTTC.

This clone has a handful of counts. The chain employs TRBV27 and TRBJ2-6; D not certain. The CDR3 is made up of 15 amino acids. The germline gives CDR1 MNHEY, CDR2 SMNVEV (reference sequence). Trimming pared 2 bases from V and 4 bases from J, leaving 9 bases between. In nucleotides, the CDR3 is TGTGCCAGCAGTTTAGCTTCCCTCGGGGCCAACGTCCTGACTTTC. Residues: CASSLASLGANVLTF.

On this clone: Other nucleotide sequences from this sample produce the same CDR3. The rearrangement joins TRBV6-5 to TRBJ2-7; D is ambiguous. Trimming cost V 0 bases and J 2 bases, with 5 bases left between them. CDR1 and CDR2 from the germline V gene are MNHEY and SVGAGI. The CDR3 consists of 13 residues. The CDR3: CASSYSPPYEQYF. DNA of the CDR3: TGTGCCAGCAGTTACTCTCCACCCTACGAGCAGTACTTC.

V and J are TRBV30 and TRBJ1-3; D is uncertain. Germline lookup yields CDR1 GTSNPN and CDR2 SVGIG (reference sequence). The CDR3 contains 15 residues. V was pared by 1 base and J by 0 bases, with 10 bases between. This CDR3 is CAWSAGGTSGNTIYF. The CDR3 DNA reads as TGTGCCTGGAGTGCGGGAGGTACCTCTGGAAACACCATATATTTT. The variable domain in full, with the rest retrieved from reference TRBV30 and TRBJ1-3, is SQTIHQWPATLVQPVGSPLSLECTVEGTSNPNLYWYRQAAGRGLQLLFYSVGIGQISSEVPQNLSASRPQDRQFILSSKKLLLSDSGFYLCAWSAGGTSGNTIYFGEGSWLTVV.

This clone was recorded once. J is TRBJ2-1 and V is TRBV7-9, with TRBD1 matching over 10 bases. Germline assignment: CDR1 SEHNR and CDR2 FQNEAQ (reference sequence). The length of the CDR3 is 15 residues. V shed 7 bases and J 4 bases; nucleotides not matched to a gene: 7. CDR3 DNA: TGTGCCAGCAACGTTGGACAGGGGGTTTACAATGAGCAGTTCTTC. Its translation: CASNVGQGVYNEQFF. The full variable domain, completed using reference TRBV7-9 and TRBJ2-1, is DTGVSQNPRHKITKRGQNVTFRCDPISEHNRLYWYRQTLGQGPEFLTYFQNEAQLEKSRLLSDRFSAERPKGSFSTLEIQRTEQGDSAMYLCASNVGQGVYNEQFFGPGTRLTVL.

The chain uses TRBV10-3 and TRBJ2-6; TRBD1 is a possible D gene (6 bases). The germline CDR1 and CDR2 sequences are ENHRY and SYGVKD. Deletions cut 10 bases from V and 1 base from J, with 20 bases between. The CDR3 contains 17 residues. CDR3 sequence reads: CATALGQGKSGANVLTF. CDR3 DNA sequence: TGTGCCACCGCCCTGGGGCAGGGGAAGTCTGGGGCCAACGTCCTGACTTTC.

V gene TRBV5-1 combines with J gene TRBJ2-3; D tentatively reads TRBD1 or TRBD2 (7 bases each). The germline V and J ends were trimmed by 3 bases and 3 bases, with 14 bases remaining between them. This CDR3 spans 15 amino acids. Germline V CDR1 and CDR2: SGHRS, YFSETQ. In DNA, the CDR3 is TGCGCCAGCAGCTACCAGGGGGGGCTAACAGATACGCAGTATTTT. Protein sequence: CASSYQGGLTDTQYF.

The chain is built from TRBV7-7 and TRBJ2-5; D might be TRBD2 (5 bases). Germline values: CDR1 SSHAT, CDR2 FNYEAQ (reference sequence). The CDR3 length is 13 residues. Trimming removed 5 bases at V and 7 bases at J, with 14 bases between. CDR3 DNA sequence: TGTGCCAGCAGCGAGGGTAGGGAATGGACCCAGTACTTC. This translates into CASSEGREWTQYF.

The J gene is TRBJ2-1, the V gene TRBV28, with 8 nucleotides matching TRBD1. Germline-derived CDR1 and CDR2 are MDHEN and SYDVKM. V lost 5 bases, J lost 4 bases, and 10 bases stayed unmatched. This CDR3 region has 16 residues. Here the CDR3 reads CASSPGTGQGYNEQFF. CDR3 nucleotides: TGTGCCAGCAGTCCAGGGACAGGTCAGGGGTACAATGAGCAGTTCTTC.

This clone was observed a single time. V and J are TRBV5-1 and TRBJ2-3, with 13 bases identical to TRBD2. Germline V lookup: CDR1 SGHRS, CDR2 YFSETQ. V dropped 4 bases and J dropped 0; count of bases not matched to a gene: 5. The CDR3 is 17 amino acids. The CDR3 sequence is CASSHGTSGTSTDTQYF. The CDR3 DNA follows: TGCGCCAGCAGCCATGGGACTAGCGGGACAAGCACAGATACGCAGTATTTT.

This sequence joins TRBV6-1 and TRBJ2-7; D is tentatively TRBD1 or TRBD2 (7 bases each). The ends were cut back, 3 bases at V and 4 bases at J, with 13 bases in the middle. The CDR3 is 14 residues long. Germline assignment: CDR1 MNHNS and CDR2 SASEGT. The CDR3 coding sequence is TGTGCCAGCAGTGACAGGGGGGGTTTGTACGAGCAGTACTTC. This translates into CASSDRGGLYEQYF.

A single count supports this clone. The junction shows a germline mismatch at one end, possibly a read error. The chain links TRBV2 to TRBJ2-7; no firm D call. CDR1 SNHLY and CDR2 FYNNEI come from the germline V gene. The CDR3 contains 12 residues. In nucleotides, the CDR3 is TGTGCCAGCAGGGCGAGTTCAGTGCTGGCGGACTTC. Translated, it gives CASRASSVLADF. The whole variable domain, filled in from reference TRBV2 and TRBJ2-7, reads EPEVTQTPSHQVTQMGQEVILRCVPISNHLYFYWYRQILGQKVEFLVSFYNNEISEKSEIFDDQFSVERPDGSNFTLKIRSTKLEDSAMYFCASRASSVLADFGPGTRLTVT.

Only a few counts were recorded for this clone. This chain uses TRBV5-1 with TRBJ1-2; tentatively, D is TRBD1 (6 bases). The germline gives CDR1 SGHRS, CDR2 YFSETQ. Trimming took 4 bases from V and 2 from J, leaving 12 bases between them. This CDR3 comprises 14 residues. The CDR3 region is CASSPDSPNYGYTF. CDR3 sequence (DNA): TGCGCCAGCAGCCCGGACAGTCCCAACTATGGCTACACCTTC.

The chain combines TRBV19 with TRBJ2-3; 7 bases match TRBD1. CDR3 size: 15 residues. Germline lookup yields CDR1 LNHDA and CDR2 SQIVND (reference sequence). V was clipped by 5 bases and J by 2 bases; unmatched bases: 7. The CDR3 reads CASSPRQGHTDTQYF. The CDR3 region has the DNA TGTGCCAGTAGTCCGCGACAGGGCCACACAGATACGCAGTATTTT.

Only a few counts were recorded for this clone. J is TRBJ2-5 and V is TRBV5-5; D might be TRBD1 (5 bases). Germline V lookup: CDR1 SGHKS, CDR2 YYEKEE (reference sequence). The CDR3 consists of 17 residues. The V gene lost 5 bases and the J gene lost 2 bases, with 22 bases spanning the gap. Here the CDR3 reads CASSLTGAGAPQETQYF. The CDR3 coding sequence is TGTGCCAGCAGTTTAACTGGGGCAGGCGCACCTCAAGAGACCCAGTACTTC.

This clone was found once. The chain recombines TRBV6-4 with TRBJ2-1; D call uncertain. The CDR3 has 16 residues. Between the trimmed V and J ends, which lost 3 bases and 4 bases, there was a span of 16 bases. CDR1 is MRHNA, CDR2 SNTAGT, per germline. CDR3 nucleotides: TGTGCCAGCAGTGAAGGGTCTACCTCGAATTACAATGAGCAGTTCTTC. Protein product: CASSEGSTSNYNEQFF.

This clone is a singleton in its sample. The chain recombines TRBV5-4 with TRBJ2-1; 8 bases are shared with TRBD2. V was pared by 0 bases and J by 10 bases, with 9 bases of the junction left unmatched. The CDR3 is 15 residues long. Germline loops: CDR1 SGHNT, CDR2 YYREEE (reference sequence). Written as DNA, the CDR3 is TGTGCCAGCAGCTTGGCCGGGAGGGTAAACTGGGAGCAGTTCTTC. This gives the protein CASSLAGRVNWEQFF.

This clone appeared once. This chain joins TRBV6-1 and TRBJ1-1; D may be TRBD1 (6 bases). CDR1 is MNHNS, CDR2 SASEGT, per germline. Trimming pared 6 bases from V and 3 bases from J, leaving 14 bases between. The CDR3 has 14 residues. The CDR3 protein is CASRPYRVYTEAFF. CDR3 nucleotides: TGTGCCAGCAGACCATACAGGGTATACACTGAAGCTTTCTTT.

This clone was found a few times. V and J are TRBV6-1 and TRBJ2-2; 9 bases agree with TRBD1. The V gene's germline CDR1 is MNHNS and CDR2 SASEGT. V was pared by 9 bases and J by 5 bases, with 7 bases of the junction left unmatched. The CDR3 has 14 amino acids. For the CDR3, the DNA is TGTGCCAGTAAACAGGGGGCGGTTACCGGGGAGCTGTTTTTT. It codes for CASKQGAVTGELFF.

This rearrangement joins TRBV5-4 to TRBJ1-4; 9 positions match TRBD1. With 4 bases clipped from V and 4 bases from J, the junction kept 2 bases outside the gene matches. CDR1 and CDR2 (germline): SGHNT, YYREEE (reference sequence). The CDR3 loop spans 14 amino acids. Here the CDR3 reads CASSRDRDNEKLFF. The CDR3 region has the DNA TGTGCCAGCAGCCGGGACAGGGATAATGAAAAACTGTTTTTT.

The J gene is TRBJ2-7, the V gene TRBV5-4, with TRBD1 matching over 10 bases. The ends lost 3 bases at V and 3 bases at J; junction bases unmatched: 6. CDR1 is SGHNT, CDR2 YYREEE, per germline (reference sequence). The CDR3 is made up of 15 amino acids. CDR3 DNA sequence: TGTGCCAGCAGCTCCGGACAGGGGGGAGACTACGAGCAGTACTTC. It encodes CASSSGQGGDYEQYF.

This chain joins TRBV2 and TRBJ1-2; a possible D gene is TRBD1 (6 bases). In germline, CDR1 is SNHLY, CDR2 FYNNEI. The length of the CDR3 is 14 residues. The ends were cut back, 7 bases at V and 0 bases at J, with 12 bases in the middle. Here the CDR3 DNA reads TGTGCCAGCATGCCGGGACAAACTAACTATGGCTACACCTTC. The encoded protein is CASMPGQTNYGYTF.

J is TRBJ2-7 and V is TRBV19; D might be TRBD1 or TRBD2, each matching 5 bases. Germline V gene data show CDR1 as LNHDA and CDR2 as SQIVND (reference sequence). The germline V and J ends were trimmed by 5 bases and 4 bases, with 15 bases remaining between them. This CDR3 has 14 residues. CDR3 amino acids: CASSLGTGTYEQYF. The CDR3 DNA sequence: TGTGCCAGTAGTTTGGGGACCGGCACTTACGAGCAGTACTTC.